These 8 T cell receptor beta chains were sequenced from one sample in a study of cytomegalovirus exposure and HLA in healthy donors. It was with 60 Vbeta and 13 Jbeta primers that the PCR ran. Sequenced by immunoSEQ multiplex PCR; TCRdb stores in-frame clones only, minus some. Its clone listing holds some 110,000 clones. The source material was PBMCs. These receptors all stem from a man between 40 and 49 years old in good health and CMV-seropositive.

The chain has TRBV4-1 and TRBJ2-1, with D possibly being TRBD2 (5 bases). The V end was cut by 4 bases, the J end by 4 bases, with 14 bases between. The CDR3 is 15 residues long. The germline CDR1 and CDR2 sequences are MGHRA and YSYEKL. CDR3 coding DNA: TGCGCCAGCAGCCGGCGAGCGGAACAATACAATGAGCAGTTCTTC. Protein product: CASSRRAEQYNEQFF.

This chain joins TRBV4-1 and TRBJ1-1; 8 bases line up with TRBD1. CDR1 and CDR2 from the germline V gene are MGHRA and YSYEKL. Trimming removed 3 bases from V and 0 bases from J; junction bases left unmatched: 3. The CDR3 runs to 15 residues. Here the CDR3 DNA reads TGCGCCAGCAGCCAGCCGGGACAGGTGAACACTGAAGCTTTCTTT. Its translation is CASSQPGQVNTEAFF.

CDR3 amino acids: CASSFDFPEQYF. DNA of the CDR3: TGTGCCAGCAGTTTCGACTTCCCGGAGCAGTACTTC. The V call is TRBV28, the J call TRBJ2-7; the D is unclear. The V gene's germline CDR1 is MDHEN and CDR2 SYDVKM. The CDR3 loop spans 12 amino acids. The V and J ends lost 3 bases and 7 bases respectively, with 10 bases between them.

The V and J genes are TRBV25-1 and TRBJ1-6; TRBD1 aligns across 7 bases. Germline CDR1 is MGHDK and CDR2 is SYGVNS. The ends lost 4 bases at V and 6 bases at J; junction bases unmatched: 6. The CDR3 has 15 residues. The CDR3 nucleotides are TGTGCCAGCAGTGGGCTGGACAGGAGTAATTCACCCCTCCACTTT. This translates into CASSGLDRSNSPLHF. Full variable domain (remainder filled in from reference TRBV25-1 and TRBJ1-6): EADIYQTPRYLVIGTGKKITLECSQTMGHDKMYWYQQDPGMELHLIHYSYGVNSTEKGDLSSESTVSRIRTEHFPLTLESARPSHTSQYLCASSGLDRSNSPLHFGNGTRLTVT.

The V call is TRBV2, the J call TRBJ1-5; TRBD1 matches at 8 bases. J gave up 7 bases and V 6 bases, and 5 bases lay outside the gene matches. The CDR3 covers 13 residues. From germline, CDR1 is SNHLY and CDR2 FYNNEI. CDR3 coding DNA: TGTGCCAGCAGAGGACAGGGCGAGCAGCCCCAGCATTTT. As protein: CASRGQGEQPQHF.

V gene TRBV19 combines with J gene TRBJ1-2; 8 bases are a match to TRBD1. The CDR3 runs to 14 residues. Germline-derived CDR1 and CDR2 are LNHDA and SQIVND (reference sequence). Trimming cost V 7 bases and J 3 bases; bases outside gene matches: 7. The CDR3 reads CASKVDRADYGYTF. CDR3 bases: TGTGCCAGTAAGGTGGACAGGGCCGACTATGGCTACACCTTC.

This chain connects TRBV4-3 to TRBJ1-4, with D maybe TRBD1 (5 bases). Trimming pared 0 bases from V and 11 bases from J, leaving 10 bases between. There are 13 residues in the CDR3. Germline lookup yields CDR1 LGHNA and CDR2 YSLEER. The CDR3 here is CASSQDLQGKLFF. CDR3 DNA sequence: TGCGCCAGCAGCCAAGATCTGCAGGGCAAACTGTTTTTT.

This sequence joins TRBV29-1 and TRBJ2-7, with D unresolved. The V gene's germline CDR1 is SQVTM and CDR2 ANQGSEA. The CDR3 totals 11 residues. Trimming shortened V by 5 bases and J by 3 bases, and 8 bases separated the two germline ends. This CDR3 is CSVRHSYEQYF. The CDR3 coding sequence is TGCAGCGTTCGCCACAGCTACGAGCAGTACTTC.